This T cell receptor (beta chain) appears in the sequencing data of a study of blood T cell repertoires in COVID-19. On the study more broadly: PBMCs, B-cell-depleted T cells, or T cells were the source of the cDNA or gDNA that made up the material.

In the authors' workflow: It was from reference gene primer amplification that nucleated cell counts were estimated. Some clones are missing from TCRdb's copy, which holds only in-frame ones; the method was immunoSEQ multiplex PCR. For V, J and clone size, that table is used; D and trimming come from the DNA. The data hold fewer than 500,000 clones, with 85% to 90% observed a single time. The V segment lost 4 bases and the J segment 0 bases; nucleotides outside the gene matches: 10. The germline V gene has CDR1 GTSNPN and CDR2 SVGIG (reference sequence). The CDR3 is 17 amino acids. Material: PBMCs or T cells enriched from blood (not recorded which). The V and J genes are TRBV30 and TRBJ2-3; 10 nucleotides align to TRBD2. The sequence was obtained from a man aged 25-45 years who had recovered from COVID-19. Here the CDR3 reads CAWIGPGLAISTDTQYF. The DNA of the CDR3 is TGTGCCTGGATCGGACCGGGACTAGCGATCAGCACAGATACGCAGTATTTT.